The clone carrying this T cell receptor (beta chain) was observed a handful of times. What it binds is unknown. This CDR3 is built from 11 residues. Germline V gene lookup returns CDR1 SQVTM and CDR2 ANQGSEA. V was clipped by 4 bases and J by 7 bases, with 11 bases between them. The data were obtained in a study of CD8 T cells in ankylosing spondylitis. Study-level results: It was reported that disease-linked clones were significantly enriched in matched ankylosing spondylitis synovial fluid.

TCRdb processed the 5' RACE reads anew with MiXCR; each CDR3 protein has one entry. Altogether about 350,000 distinct CDR3 sequences are present, roughly 20% being singletons, with the ten largest covering about 12%. This TCR came from a male donor with ankylosing spondylitis or in good health (not recorded which). V is TRBV29-1 and J is TRBJ2-7; D uncertain. The sequencing sample was made of blood, either unsorted or a sorted T cell fraction (not recorded which). This chain's CDR3 is CSVVRTGEQYF. Here the CDR3 DNA reads TGCAGCGTTGTTAGAACCGGGGAGCAGTACTTC.